This T cell receptor beta chain was found in a study of early T cells in non-severe SARS-CoV-2 infection. This clonotype occurred a few times. Trimming left V 2 bases short and J 7 bases short, with 17 bases between. This CDR3 is built from 16 residues. Germline V gene data show CDR1 as SGHTA and CDR2 as FQGNSA. TCRdb ran MiXCR on the 5' RACE reads and lists one entry per CDR3 protein. The repertoire holds 80,000 to 100,000 distinct CDR3 sequences, with roughly 9.6% as singletons. Sample: whole blood, taken at baseline. This clonotype originated in an adult who was a healthcare worker with PCR-confirmed SARS-CoV-2 infection or an uninfected control (not recorded which). The chain uses TRBV7-2 and TRBJ1-4, with D possibly matching TRBD1 (6 bases). The CDR3 reads CASSLNRPGEAEKLFF. CDR3 coding DNA: TGTGCCAGCAGCTTAAACCGGCCAGGGGAAGCTGAAAAACTGTTTTTT.